This entry lists 4 T cell receptor beta chains sequenced from one sample in a study of response to subunit inactivated influenza vaccine. TCRdb passed the RT-PCR reads through MiXCR, listing each CDR3 protein once. This sample has about 190,000 distinct CDR3 sequences, with approximately 14% found just once. The sample consisted of CD8+ T cells sorted from PBMCs, taken about 5 days after vaccination. The receptors were gathered from a man in his forties or fifties who received an inactivated influenza vaccine.

A few counts support this clonotype. V and J are TRBV9 and TRBJ2-7; 10 bases fit TRBD2. CDR1 and CDR2 (germline): SGDLS, YYNGEE. This CDR3 is 16 amino acids long. Germline trimming cut 0 bases from V and 0 bases from J; bases unmatched to any gene: 3. CDR3 in DNA: TGTGCCAGCAGCGTAGGGGCTAGCGGGAGCTCCTACGAGCAGTACTTC. It encodes CASSVGASGSSYEQYF.

This clonotype was seen more than once but under ten times. The V call is TRBV10-1, the J call TRBJ2-1; D unclear. Germline CDR1 WNHNN, CDR2 SYGVQD (reference sequence). Trimming stripped 4 bases from V and 7 bases from J, with 17 bases between. This CDR3 spans 15 amino acids. Here the CDR3 DNA reads TGCGCCAGCAGTGTTTTGACGGGCGTACCTAATGAGCAGTTCTTC. Residues: CASSVLTGVPNEQFF.

This chain links TRBV28 with TRBJ2-7, with D unresolved. The CDR3 is 16 amino acids. Germline values: CDR1 MDHEN, CDR2 SYDVKM. Trimming took 3 bases from V and 1 from J, leaving 16 bases between them. The CDR3, as DNA: TGTGCCAGCAGTTTTGCTACTATCTCGGCATCCTACGAGCAGTACTTC. This gives the protein CASSFATISASYEQYF. Using reference TRBV28 and TRBJ2-7 for the parts outside the CDR3, the full variable domain is DVKVTQSSRYLVKRTGEKVFLECVQDMDHENMFWYRQDPGLGLRLIYFSYDVKMKEKGDIPEGYSVSREKKERFSLILESASTNQTSMYLCASSFATISASYEQYFGPGTRLTVT.

On this clonotype itself: One junction end disagrees with the germline gene, perhaps due to a read error. V gene TRBV12-3 or TRBV12-4 combines with J gene TRBJ2-1, with TRBD2 matching over 12 bases. The CDR3 is made up of 18 amino acids. In DNA, the CDR3 is TGTGCCAGCTGTTTAACTGGACTAGCGGGGTTTTCTCCTAATGAGCAGTTCTTC. This codes for CASCLTGLAGFSPNEQFF.